This T cell receptor (beta chain) was captured in a study of T cell responses to AZD1222 COVID-19 vaccine. Whole-study context: Analyses pooled second doses at about 4 or about 12 weeks.

Sequencing used immunoSEQ multiplex PCR; TCRdb keeps in-frame clones, though not all of them. Found here are approximately 110,000 clones, just under 90% of them singletons; the top ten hold almost 4.5%. Trimming pared 5 bases from V and 1 base from J, leaving 12 bases between. The CDR3 extends over 15 amino acids. Germline V lookup: CDR1 PRHDT, CDR2 FYEKMQ (reference sequence). The sequence derives from an adult in good health. The chain recombines TRBV13 with TRBJ2-1; D gene unclear. The input for sequencing was peripheral blood, taken on day 0 of AZD1222 vaccination. The CDR3 loop reads CASSPPTASYNEQFF. The CDR3 region has the DNA TGTGCCAGCAGCCCCCCGACTGCTTCCTACAATGAGCAGTTCTTC.